A selection of T cell receptor beta chains follows, all from one sample in a study of cytomegalovirus exposure and HLA in healthy donors. Sequenced by immunoSEQ multiplex PCR; TCRdb stores in-frame clones only, minus some. The sample carries 150,000 to 200,000 clones, about four fifths recorded once. Sequencing was performed on PBMCs. These receptors were obtained from a woman in her fifties or sixties in good health and CMV-seronegative. Each CDR3 is given with its conserved first and last residue.

TRBV5-4	CASSYQAGNEQFF
TRBV5-1	CASSPARVSNYGYTF
TRBV11-1	CASSLISRGTSAYEQYF
TRBV27	CASSLTLTGGYTF
TRBV4-2	CASRGDSGNTIYF
TRBV6-1	CASRLARLNEQFF
TRBV9	CASSVGAGPNEQFF
TRBV4-1	CASSLKKRSGELFF
TRBV5-8	CASSLSGRRTGELFF
TRBV13	CASSLGQSGANVLTF
TRBV6-6	CASSYRGQGEHEQYF
TRBV28	CASSKGLARSYEQYF
TRBV28	CASSLRTPEYEQYF
TRBV7-2	CASSLGTSLGEQYF
TRBV27	CASSRLGLAGGRTDTQYF
TRBV7-2	CASSRTTQETQYF
TRBV6-6	CASSYGGVGNEQFF
TRBV10-3	CAISTSQRTVGETQYF